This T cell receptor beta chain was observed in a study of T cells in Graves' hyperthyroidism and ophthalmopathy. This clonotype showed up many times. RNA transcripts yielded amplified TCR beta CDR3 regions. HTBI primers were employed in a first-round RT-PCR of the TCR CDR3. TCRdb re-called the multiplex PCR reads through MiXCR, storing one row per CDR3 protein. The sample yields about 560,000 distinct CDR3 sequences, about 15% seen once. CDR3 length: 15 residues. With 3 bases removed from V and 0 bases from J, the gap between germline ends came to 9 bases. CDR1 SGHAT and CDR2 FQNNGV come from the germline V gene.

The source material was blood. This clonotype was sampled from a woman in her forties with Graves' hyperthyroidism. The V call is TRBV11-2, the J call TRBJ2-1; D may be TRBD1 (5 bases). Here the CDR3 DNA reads TGTGCCAGCAGCTTTGGGGCGAGCTCCTACAATGAGCAGTTCTTC. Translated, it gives CASSFGASSYNEQFF.